The 28 T cell receptor beta chains below all came from one sample that was sequenced in a study of shared clonotypes between healthy human individuals. Sequenced by immunoSEQ multiplex PCR; TCRdb stores in-frame clones only, minus some. The sample consists of about 1 million clones, around 74% of them appearing once. Specimen: memory CD4+ T cells sorted from blood. Subset indicated: CD45RA-negative fraction. The source is a man younger than 35 in good health.

J is TRBJ1-1 and V is TRBV19, with D perhaps TRBD1 (6 bases). The V and J ends lost 7 bases and 0 bases respectively, with 21 bases between them. Germline CDR1 and CDR2: LNHDA and SQIVND (reference sequence). The CDR3 covers 17 residues. This CDR3 reads CASTYFGVGQMNTEAFF. The CDR3 DNA follows: TGTGCCAGTACCTACTTTGGCGTAGGACAGATGAACACTGAAGCTTTCTTT.

The chain has TRBV5-1 and TRBJ2-1, with a weak D call TRBD1 (5 bases). The ends were cut back, 4 bases at V and 5 bases at J, with 19 bases in the middle. Germline CDR1 reads SGHRS; CDR2 reads YFSETQ. This CDR3 is 16 amino acids long. The CDR3 loop reads CASSPGALTANNEQFF. In nucleotides, the CDR3 is TGCGCCAGCAGCCCCGGCGCTCTGACAGCCAACAATGAGCAGTTCTTC. Full variable domain (missing parts from reference TRBV5-1 and TRBJ2-1): KAGVTQTPRYLIKTRGQQVTLSCSPISGHRSVSWYQQTPGQGLQFLFEYFSETQRNKGNFPGRFSGRQFSNSRSEMNVSTLELGDSALYLCASSPGALTANNEQFFGPGTRLTVL.

This clone was recorded at least ten times. The chain employs TRBV18 and TRBJ1-4; the D is unclear. V was clipped by 7 bases and J by 3 bases, with 15 bases between them. The CDR3 extends over 15 amino acids. CDR1 is KGHSH and CDR2 is LQKENI in the germline V gene. The CDR3 reads CASFGPPASNEKLFF. The CDR3 coding sequence is TGTGCCAGCTTCGGCCCGCCCGCTTCTAATGAAAAACTGTTTTTT.

V usage is TRBV5-1 and J usage is TRBJ1-3, with D uncertain. Germline CDR1 and CDR2: SGHRS and YFSETQ. V was trimmed by 0 bases and J by 2 bases, leaving 9 bases between them. The CDR3 has 15 amino acids. CDR3 protein: CASSLVAGAGNTIYF. For the CDR3, the DNA is TGCGCCAGCAGCTTGGTGGCCGGGGCTGGAAACACCATATATTTT.

This clone was found a few times. This chain joins TRBV6-1 and TRBJ2-7; 10 bases are a match to TRBD1. With V trimmed by 2 bases and J by 6 bases, 10 bases remained unmatched. CDR1 is MNHNS, CDR2 SASEGT, per germline. There are 16 residues in the CDR3. CDR3 residues: CASSENGGQGRGEQYF. The CDR3 DNA sequence: TGTGCCAGCAGTGAAAATGGGGGACAGGGGAGAGGCGAGCAGTACTTC.

V and J are TRBV10-3 and TRBJ1-5; D is possibly TRBD1 (5 bases). There are 13 residues in the CDR3. V shed 2 bases and J shed 7 bases, with 9 bases lying between them. CDR1 and CDR2 (germline): ENHRY, SYGVKD. The CDR3 coding sequence is TGTGCCATCAGTGAGGGGGCTAGGCAGCCCCAGCATTTT. Protein: CAISEGARQPQHF.

This clone was picked up a small number of times. CDR3 loop: CASSELGMLVNNSPLHF. CDR3 DNA: TGTGCCAGCAGTGAACTAGGAATGCTAGTTAATAATTCACCCCTCCACTTT. The gene calls are TRBV6-1 and TRBJ1-6; D unclear. The V gene lost 2 bases and the J gene lost 5 bases, with 16 bases spanning the gap. CDR3 size: 17 residues. The germline CDR1 and CDR2 sequences are MNHNS and SASEGT.

With regard to this clone: A read error may produce the germline difference seen at one junction end. V and J are TRBV6-1 and TRBJ2-5; possible D gene TRBD1, 6 bases. The CDR3 is made up of 18 amino acids. Germline V gene sequence: CDR1 MNHNS, CDR2 SASEGT. The CDR3 DNA sequence: TGTGCCATCAGTGAGCCCGCAGGGGTCGGAGACTTCCAAGAGACCCAGTACTTC. Protein product: CAISEPAGVGDFQETQYF.

J is TRBJ2-7 and V is TRBV7-8; D may be TRBD1 (6 bases). CDR1 and CDR2 (germline): SGHVS, FQNEAQ. This CDR3 region has 17 residues. The V end lost 2 bases, the J end lost 2 bases, and 19 bases lay between the germline ends. CDR3 nucleotides: TGTGCCAGCAGCTTAAGAACGGCTGGGGACACGGCCTACGAGCAGTACTTC. Amino acid sequence: CASSLRTAGDTAYEQYF.

This rearrangement joins TRBV6-6 to TRBJ2-5; 7 nucleotides agree with TRBD2. Germline CDR1 MNHNY, CDR2 SVGAGI (reference sequence). This CDR3 region has 16 residues. Trimming at V came to 2 bases and at J to 2 bases, leaving 8 bases not matched to a gene. CDR3 residues: CASSYGGRLAQETQYF. CDR3 nucleotides: TGTGCCAGCAGTTACGGGGGTCGACTAGCACAAGAGACCCAGTACTTC.

About this clone: The sample carries other DNA sequences with the same CDR3. The genes are TRBV18 and TRBJ2-7; tentatively, D is TRBD2 (5 bases). Trimming pared 3 bases from V and 4 bases from J, leaving 10 bases between. CDR3 length equals 13 residues. CDR1 and CDR2 from the germline V gene are KGHSH and LQKENI. The DNA for the CDR3 is TGTGCCAGCTCACCGCGAAGGGAGTACGAGCAGTACTTC. It translates to CASSPRREYEQYF.

The V and J genes are TRBV5-4 and TRBJ1-1; TRBD1 might be the D (5 bases). Germline V gives CDR1 SGHNT, CDR2 YYREEE (reference sequence). This CDR3 spans 15 amino acids. Trimming removed 4 bases at V and 1 base at J, with 14 bases between. CDR3 in DNA: TGTGCCAGCAGCGTGGGGGTCCAGAAGAACACTGAAGCTTTCTTT. This gives the protein CASSVGVQKNTEAFF. Drawing the rest from reference TRBV5-4 and TRBJ1-1, the complete variable domain is ETGVTQSPTHLIKTRGQQVTLRCSSQSGHNTVSWYQQALGQGPQFIFQYYREEENGRGNFPPRFSGLQFPNYSSELNVNALELDDSALYLCASSVGVQKNTEAFFGQGTRLTVV.

V and J are TRBV4-2 and TRBJ2-7; tentatively, D is TRBD2 (5 bases). Trimming left V 0 bases short and J 4 bases short, with 13 bases between. The CDR3 loop spans 15 amino acids. Per the germline V gene, CDR1 is LGHNA and CDR2 is YNFKEQ. In nucleotides, the CDR3 is TGTGCCAGCAGCCAAGAGATCGGGGTTTTTTACGAGCAGTACTTC. This sequence encodes CASSQEIGVFYEQYF.

The chain joins TRBV6-1 to TRBJ2-1, with 9 bases aligning to TRBD1. The V segment lost 6 bases and the J segment 7 bases; nucleotides outside the gene matches: 7. Per germline, CDR1 MNHNS and CDR2 SASEGT. CDR3 length: 14 amino acids. CDR3 sequence: CASRGDREINEQFF. DNA for the CDR3: TGTGCCAGCAGAGGGGACAGGGAGATAAATGAGCAGTTCTTC.

This chain uses TRBV11-2 with TRBJ2-7; 8 bases are a match to TRBD1. The CDR3 extends over 15 amino acids. Per the germline V gene, CDR1 is SGHAT and CDR2 is FQNNGV. Trimming removed 5 bases from V and 1 base from J; junction bases left unmatched: 7. The CDR3 region is CASSPRTGSSYEQYF. CDR3 DNA: TGTGCCAGCAGCCCACGGACAGGGTCTTCCTACGAGCAGTACTTC.

V is TRBV11-2 and J is TRBJ1-1; 8 bases align to TRBD1. The V gene's germline CDR1 is SGHAT and CDR2 FQNNGV. The CDR3 has 15 amino acids. J lost 4 bases, V lost 1 base, and 5 bases had no gene match. CDR3 DNA sequence: TGTGCCAGCAGCTTAGGTTCAGGGGGCTTCACTGAAGCTTTCTTT. This codes for CASSLGSGGFTEAFF.

V is TRBV30 and J is TRBJ1-3, with D unresolved. Looked up from germline, CDR1 is GTSNPN and CDR2 is SVGIG (reference sequence). The germline V and J ends were trimmed by 5 bases and 7 bases, with 12 bases remaining between them. The CDR3 runs 12 residues. The chain's CDR3 is CAWESTGNTIYF. CDR3 DNA sequence: TGTGCCTGGGAGAGTACGGGGAACACCATATATTTT. Full variable domain (rest looked up from reference TRBV30 and TRBJ1-3): SQTIHQWPATLVQPVGSPLSLECTVEGTSNPNLYWYRQAAGRGLQLLFYSVGIGQISSEVPQNLSASRPQDRQFILSSKKLLLSDSGFYLCAWESTGNTIYFGEGSWLTVV.

This clone has more than one count but fewer than ten. The sample holds other DNA sequences that translate to the same CDR3. The chain links TRBV6-6 to TRBJ1-2; D unresolved. CDR1 is MNHNY, CDR2 SVGAGI, per germline (reference sequence). The CDR3 totals 13 residues. Trimming shortened V by 2 bases and J by 5 bases, and 9 bases separated the two germline ends. DNA for the CDR3: TGTGCCAGCAGTTACCGTGGTGGGTATGGCTACACCTTC. This encodes CASSYRGGYGYTF.

This clone was detected many times. The chain uses TRBV27 and TRBJ1-4; possible D gene TRBD1, 6 bases. CDR3 length equals 14 residues. Germline V gene data show CDR1 as MNHEY and CDR2 as SMNVEV (reference sequence). The V and J ends lost 5 bases and 7 bases respectively, with 14 bases between them. CDR3 sequence reads: CASSVAGAGEKLFF. In DNA, the CDR3 is TGTGCCAGCAGTGTCGCGGGGGCCGGTGAAAAACTGTTTTTT.

The V and J genes are TRBV7-8 and TRBJ1-1; D remains unclear. CDR1 is SGHVS and CDR2 is FQNEAQ in the germline V gene. The CDR3 length is 15 residues. V was trimmed by 2 bases and J by 3 bases, leaving 13 bases between them. CDR3 amino acids: CASSLKGKWDTEAFF. Here the CDR3 DNA reads TGTGCCAGCAGCTTAAAGGGAAAGTGGGACACTGAAGCTTTCTTT.

The rearrangement links TRBV19 to TRBJ2-5; 13 nucleotides match TRBD2. Trimming removed 6 bases from V and 5 bases from J; junction bases left unmatched: 15. Germline lookup yields CDR1 LNHDA and CDR2 SQIVND (reference sequence). This CDR3 has 18 residues. Written as DNA, the CDR3 is TGTGCCAGTAGCCCCAAGGGTACTAGCGGGAGGGCCGGTGAGACCCAGTACTTC. This codes for CASSPKGTSGRAGETQYF.

This chain connects TRBV6-5 to TRBJ1-6; TRBD1 matches 7 bases. Germline V gene sequence: CDR1 MNHEY, CDR2 SVGAGI. This CDR3 is 12 amino acids long. Trimming took 10 bases from V and 8 from J; bases not matched to a gene: 5. CDR3 DNA: TGTGCCACACGACAGGGTGATTCACCCCTCCACTTT. It yields the protein CATRQGDSPLHF.

The chain links TRBV5-3 to TRBJ1-5; 11 positions agree with TRBD1. TRBV5-3 belongs to the ORF category, with a function that is uncertain. Unmatched junction bases numbered 6, after V lost 1 base and J lost 3 bases. This CDR3 is built from 17 residues. The CDR3 sequence: CARSLLDRGLSNQPQHF. As DNA, the CDR3 is TGTGCCAGAAGCTTGCTGGACAGGGGGCTGTCCAATCAGCCCCAGCATTTT.

J is TRBJ2-7 and V is TRBV28, with TRBD1 identical over 7 bases. The CDR3 runs 14 residues. Germline V lookup: CDR1 MDHEN, CDR2 SYDVKM. The V and J ends lost 8 bases and 5 bases, in that order; junction bases with no gene match: 12. CDR3 protein: CASGSTGARDEQYF. The CDR3 region has the DNA TGTGCCAGCGGAAGCACAGGGGCCAGGGACGAGCAGTACTTC.

The chain carries TRBV5-4 and TRBJ1-1; a weak D match, TRBD1 (6 bases). Germline CDR1 and CDR2: SGHNT and YYREEE (reference sequence). The CDR3 consists of 14 residues. V dropped 4 bases and J dropped 8 bases, with 18 bases sitting between them. The CDR3 nucleotides read TGTGCCAGCAGCCGCGTAATGAGTACAGGGGAAGCTTTCTTT. Translation gives CASSRVMSTGEAFF.

This sequence joins TRBV29-1 and TRBJ2-2; the D gene is possibly TRBD2 (5 bases). The ends were cut back, 4 bases at V and 1 base at J, with 10 bases in the middle. The CDR3 is 14 residues long. Germline V gene sequence: CDR1 SQVTM, CDR2 ANQGSEA. This CDR3 reads CSVGADGNTGELFF. CDR3 nucleotides: TGCAGCGTTGGAGCGGATGGGAACACCGGGGAGCTGTTTTTT.

V usage is TRBV2 and J usage is TRBJ2-6, with unresolved D. V was pared by 3 bases and J by 1 base, with 7 bases between. The CDR3 runs to 15 residues. Germline V gives CDR1 SNHLY, CDR2 FYNNEI. DNA of the CDR3: TGTGCCAGCAGTGAGGCGCCGTCTGGGGCCAACGTCCTGACTTTC. The encoded protein is CASSEAPSGANVLTF.

The genes are TRBV2 and TRBJ2-7, with 12 bases matching TRBD1. CDR3 length equals 15 residues. V was pared by 4 bases and J by 2 bases, with 3 bases of the junction left unmatched. Germline-derived CDR1 and CDR2 are SNHLY and FYNNEI. As DNA, the CDR3 is TGTGCCAGCAGTGCGGGACAGGGGGCTCCCTACGAGCAGTACTTC. Its translation: CASSAGQGAPYEQYF.